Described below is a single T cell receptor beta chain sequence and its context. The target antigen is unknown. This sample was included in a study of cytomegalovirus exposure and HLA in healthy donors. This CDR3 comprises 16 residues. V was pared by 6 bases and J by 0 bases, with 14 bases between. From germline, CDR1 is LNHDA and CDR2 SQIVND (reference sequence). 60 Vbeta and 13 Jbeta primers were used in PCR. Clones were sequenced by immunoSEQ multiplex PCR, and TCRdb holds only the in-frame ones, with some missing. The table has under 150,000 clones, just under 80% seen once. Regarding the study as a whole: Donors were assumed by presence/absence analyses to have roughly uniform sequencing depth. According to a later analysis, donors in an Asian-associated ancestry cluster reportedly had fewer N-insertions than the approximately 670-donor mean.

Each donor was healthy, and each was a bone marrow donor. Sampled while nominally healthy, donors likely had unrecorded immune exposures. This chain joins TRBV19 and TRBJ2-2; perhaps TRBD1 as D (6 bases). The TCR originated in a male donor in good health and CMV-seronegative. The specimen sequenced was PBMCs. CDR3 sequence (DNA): TGTGCCAGTAGGTCGGGACAAGGGCCGAACACCGGGGAGCTGTTTTTT. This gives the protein CASRSGQGPNTGELFF.